In this sample, the clone carrying this T cell receptor (beta chain) turned up a few times. The sample comes from a study of CD8 T cells in Susac syndrome. About 0.5 to 1 ug RNA was reverse transcribed with random hexamers. The method of amplification for TCR beta CDR3 was immunoSEQ multiplex PCR, covering 54 Vbeta and 13 Jbeta. TCRdb fed the immunoSEQ multiplex PCR reads into MiXCR, producing one record per CDR3 protein. The sample shows some 140,000 distinct CDR3 sequences, 75% to 90% of them seen only once. CD8+ and CD4+ T cells circulating in blood were sequenced for TCR beta. The multiple sclerosis control group consisted of treatment-naive patients whose relapsing-remitting disease, which was either stable or active, fulfilled revised McDonald criteria. CD8+ and CD4+ T cells were negatively isolated; TEMRA cells were FACS-enriched. Specimen: CD8+ T cells from PBMCs. This receptor was obtained from a human donor with multiple sclerosis.

The CDR3 region is CATMGQGNNEQFF. The CDR3 DNA reads as TGTGCCACCATGGGACAGGGAAACAATGAGCAGTTCTTC. V and J are TRBV24-1 and TRBJ2-1; 9 bases line up with TRBD1. The V and J ends lost 8 bases and 5 bases, in that order; junction bases with no gene match: 3. The CDR3 extends over 13 amino acids. Germline V gene lookup returns CDR1 KGHDR and CDR2 SFDVKD.